This TCR beta chain originates from a study of cytomegalovirus exposure and HLA in healthy donors. Whole-study context: Across 300 to 400 genotyped donors, 81% landed in the Caucasian-associated ancestry cluster.

It was with 60 Vbeta and 13 Jbeta primers that the PCR ran. TCRdb's copy holds only in-frame clones and misses some; the assay was immunoSEQ multiplex PCR. The sample lists some 120,000 clones, 55% to 80% occurring once. Overall study findings and caveats: A later analysis linked around 17,000 TCR beta sequences to HLA alleles at 0.05 false discovery rate. TCR beta chains numbering 150 to 200 were designated cytomegalovirus-associated. TCR beta sequences reportedly predicted most subjects' HLA-A and HLA-B alleles accurately.

As for this clone: Its antigen is not identified.

The V and J ends lost 3 bases and 1 base respectively, with 10 bases between them. Per the germline V gene, CDR1 is KGHSH and CDR2 is LQKENI. The CDR3 totals 14 residues. The sequence was obtained from a woman aged 25 to 39 in good health and CMV-seronegative. Sequenced input: PBMCs. The V gene is TRBV18, the J gene TRBJ2-7, with D maybe TRBD2 (5 bases). The CDR3 protein is CASSPGGGSYEQYF. The CDR3 DNA follows: TGTGCCAGCTCACCGGGCGGCGGGTCCTACGAGCAGTACTTC.